The T cell receptor beta chain under discussion was sequenced for a study of CD8 T cells in ankylosing spondylitis. As regards this clonotype: Its specificity is not known.

Molecular-barcoded quantitative 5'-RACE produced these TCR beta libraries. TCRdb redid the calling of the 5' RACE reads with MiXCR, one entry per CDR3 protein. The table has roughly 280,000 distinct CDR3 sequences, 20% seen once. Study observations and caveats: Reports of some motif variants in reactive arthritis synovial fluid and blood predate this one. A TCR beta motif of several highly homologous variants appeared characteristic of ankylosing spondylitis blood. The study looked at matched synovial fluid samples from ankylosing spondylitis patients. Disease-linked clones were reported to be significantly enriched there.

The length of the CDR3 is 10 residues. V lost 10 bases to trimming and J lost 9 bases; unmatched junction nucleotides: 4. The specimen sequenced was blood, either unsorted or a sorted T cell fraction (not recorded which). The TCR comes from a male donor with ankylosing spondylitis or in good health (not recorded which). This chain connects TRBV12-3 or TRBV12-4 to TRBJ2-3; 7 bases are shared with TRBD2. The CDR3 DNA reads TGTGCCACTAGGGAGGGAACGCAGTATTTT. Residues: CATREGTQYF.